What follows are 23 T cell receptor beta chains derived from one specimen sequenced in a study of shared clonotypes between healthy human individuals. Sequenced by immunoSEQ multiplex PCR; TCRdb stores in-frame clones only, minus some. In the table there are about 1 million clones, around 76% of which are singletons. The sequenced sample consisted of memory CD4+ T cells sorted from blood. Subset described: CD45RA-negative fraction. These TCRs come from a young man in good health.

This chain connects TRBV30 to TRBJ2-7, with 9 bases fitting TRBD1. From germline, CDR1 is GTSNPN and CDR2 SVGIG (reference sequence). Trimming took 0 bases from V and 6 from J; bases not matched to a gene: 6. CDR3 size: 14 residues. The CDR3 DNA reads TGTGCCTGGAGTGTAAAGGGACAGGGTGTCGAGCAGTACTTC. It yields the protein CAWSVKGQGVEQYF.

V and J are TRBV19 and TRBJ1-5; D is ambiguous. The V gene lost 3 bases and the J gene lost 4 bases, with 7 bases spanning the gap. The length of the CDR3 is 13 residues. CDR1 LNHDA and CDR2 SQIVND come from the germline V gene (reference sequence). CDR3 bases: TGTGCCAGTAGTATTCGACAAAATCAGCCCCAGCATTTT. As protein: CASSIRQNQPQHF.

Comment on this clone: Different DNA sequences within this sample yield the same CDR3. The CDR3 DNA reads TGTGCCAGCAGTTATCCCCCCGGGGAGACCCAGTACTTC. Translating it yields CASSYPPGETQYF. The chain has TRBV6-6 and TRBJ2-5; D gene unclear. Germline CDR1 is MNHNY and CDR2 is SVGAGI (reference sequence). The CDR3 length is 13 residues. Between the trimmed V and J ends, which lost 3 bases and 5 bases, there was a span of 10 bases.

The rearrangement links TRBV6-6 to TRBJ2-2, with a weak D call TRBD2 (5 bases). The germline gives CDR1 MNHNY, CDR2 SVGAGI (reference sequence). Between the trimmed V and J ends, which lost 4 bases and 3 bases, there was a span of 12 bases. The CDR3 is made up of 15 amino acids. The CDR3 DNA reads TGTGCCAGCAGTTTTTGGCGGGTGGACACCGGGGAGCTGTTTTTT. Translation: CASSFWRVDTGELFF.

This sequence joins TRBV29-1 and TRBJ2-7, with 9 nucleotides matching TRBD1. In germline, CDR1 is SQVTM, CDR2 ANQGSEA. The V gene end was trimmed by 7 bases and the J gene end by 3 bases; junction bases not matched to a gene: 4. This CDR3 region has 12 residues. CDR3 DNA sequence: TGCAGCGCCCTGGGACAGGGCTACGAGCAGTACTTC. Residues: CSALGQGYEQYF.

The rearrangement uses TRBV5-1 and TRBJ2-3; TRBD2 aligns across 8 bases. The CDR3 runs to 16 residues. V gave up 4 bases and J gave up 1 base; unmatched junction bases: 8. Germline-derived CDR1 and CDR2 are SGHRS and YFSETQ. The CDR3 protein is CASSPPIGGGTDTQYF. The DNA for the CDR3 is TGCGCCAGCAGCCCCCCGATCGGGGGGGGCACAGATACGCAGTATTTT.

The chain combines TRBV5-5 with TRBJ1-3; no firm D call. The V end was cut by 4 bases, the J end by 0 bases, with 11 bases between. The CDR3 loop spans 15 amino acids. CDR1 and CDR2 from the germline V gene are SGHKS and YYEKEE (reference sequence). The CDR3 DNA sequence: TGTGCCAGCAGCGTGGACGTCAGCTCTGGAAACACCATATATTTT. Translating gives CASSVDVSSGNTIYF.

The V call is TRBV6-1, the J call TRBJ2-2; the match to TRBD1 covers 7 bases. Germline loops: CDR1 MNHNS, CDR2 SASEGT. The CDR3 runs 15 residues. V was clipped by 5 bases and J by 4 bases; unmatched bases: 7. The chain's CDR3 is CASSLRQGITGELFF. The CDR3 nucleotides are TGTGCCAGCAGTCTACGACAGGGAATCACCGGGGAGCTGTTTTTT.

The chain uses TRBV4-2 and TRBJ2-7; perhaps TRBD1 as D (6 bases). The CDR3 totals 13 residues. Trimming removed 3 bases at V and 2 bases at J, with 8 bases between. Germline-derived CDR1 and CDR2 are LGHNA and YNFKEQ. The CDR3 DNA reads as TGTGCCAGCAGCCACGGACAGACCTACGAGCAGTACTTC. It encodes CASSHGQTYEQYF.

This clone came up once. The chain has TRBV2 and TRBJ2-7; 8 bases match TRBD1. V shed 6 bases, J shed 6 bases, and the junction held 4 bases outside the gene matches. The CDR3 consists of 12 residues. Looked up from germline, CDR1 is SNHLY and CDR2 is FYNNEI. CDR3 residues: CASSDRGAEQYF. The CDR3 DNA reads as TGTGCCAGCAGCGACAGGGGAGCCGAGCAGTACTTC.

This clone came up a few times. The J gene is TRBJ1-5, the V gene TRBV6-6, with 7 positions matching TRBD1. The CDR3 length is 15 residues. With V trimmed by 5 bases and J by 1 base, 5 bases remained unmatched. CDR1 and CDR2 from the germline V gene are MNHNY and SVGAGI (reference sequence). The CDR3 coding sequence is TGTGCCAGCAGTACCAGGGGGACCAGCAATCAGCCCCAGCATTTT. It translates to CASSTRGTSNQPQHF.

CDR3 nucleotides: TGCGCCAGCAGCTCGGAAACACAGGGAACCGGGGAGCTGTTTTTT. Protein sequence: CASSSETQGTGELFF. The rearrangement links TRBV5-1 to TRBJ2-2, with TRBD1 as a possible D gene (6 bases). Germline values: CDR1 SGHRS, CDR2 YFSETQ. The CDR3 spans 15 residues. Between the trimmed V and J ends, which lost 3 bases and 5 bases, there was a span of 14 bases.

This clone has only one observation. The J gene is TRBJ1-3, the V gene TRBV5-5; D is uncertain. The germline V gene has CDR1 SGHKS and CDR2 YYEKEE (reference sequence). The CDR3 totals 14 residues. The V end lost 4 bases, the J end lost 6 bases, and 14 bases lay between the germline ends. CDR3 DNA sequence: TGTGCCAGCAGCCTACCAAGCTCGGAAAACACCATATATTTT. This gives the protein CASSLPSSENTIYF.

The chain carries TRBV9 and TRBJ2-2, with D perhaps being TRBD1 or TRBD2 (5 bases each). Deletions cut 3 bases from V and 1 base from J, with 13 bases between. There are 16 residues in the CDR3. Germline lookup yields CDR1 SGDLS and CDR2 YYNGEE. This CDR3 is CASSARDPRNTGELFF. The DNA of the CDR3 is TGTGCCAGCAGCGCCCGGGACCCTAGGAACACCGGGGAGCTGTTTTTT.

The chain has TRBV11-2 and TRBJ1-1; D not resolved. Trimming shortened V by 0 bases and J by 8 bases, and 10 bases separated the two germline ends. The CDR3 extends over 13 amino acids. Germline CDR1 reads SGHAT; CDR2 reads FQNNGV. Here the CDR3 reads CASSLERLIEAFF. DNA for the CDR3: TGTGCCAGCAGCTTAGAGCGTTTAATCGAAGCTTTCTTT.

V usage is TRBV11-2 and J usage is TRBJ1-1, with 10 nucleotides matching TRBD1. The CDR3 extends over 15 amino acids. Trimming took 1 base from V and 4 from J; bases not matched to a gene: 3. Germline CDR1 SGHAT, CDR2 FQNNGV. The CDR3 here is CASSLGWTGGTEAFF. The CDR3 bases are TGTGCCAGCAGCTTAGGATGGACAGGGGGCACTGAAGCTTTCTTT.

This clone was seen more than once but under ten times. The J gene is TRBJ2-1, the V gene TRBV11-3; 8 nucleotides match TRBD2. J lost 7 bases, V lost 5 bases, and 10 bases had no gene match. Germline CDR1 SGHNT, CDR2 YENEEA. The length of the CDR3 is 15 residues. CDR3 in amino acids: CASSISGTSGNEQFF. The CDR3 nucleotides read TGTGCCAGCAGCATTTCCGGGACTAGTGGGAATGAGCAGTTCTTC.

The chain links TRBV6-4 to TRBJ2-2; D is undetermined. Germline-derived CDR1 and CDR2 are MRHNA and SNTAGT. CDR3 length: 14 amino acids. Trimming removed 8 bases at V and 4 bases at J, with 14 bases between. The CDR3 DNA follows: TGTGCCAGCTCTCTAGTCGTAGGCACCGGGGAGCTGTTTTTT. It translates to CASSLVVGTGELFF.

The chain uses TRBV29-1 and TRBJ2-1; 14 bases align to TRBD2. Trimming at V came to 4 bases and at J to 5 bases, leaving 16 bases not matched to a gene. The CDR3 sequence is 19 residues long. Germline CDR1 is SQVTM and CDR2 is ANQGSEA. The CDR3, as DNA: TGCAGCGTTGCCGAGTCAGGAACCTGGACTAGCGGGAGGCACAATGAGCAGTTCTTC. It is translated as CSVAESGTWTSGRHNEQFF.

This clone occurred a few times. The V call is TRBV9, the J call TRBJ2-2; no firm D call. The CDR3 totals 14 residues. V shed 2 bases and J shed 3 bases, with 8 bases lying between them. Germline V CDR1 and CDR2: SGDLS, YYNGEE. The CDR3 bases are TGTGCCAGCAGCGTTAAGACCGACACCGGGGAGCTGTTTTTT. It codes for CASSVKTDTGELFF. Filled out from reference TRBV9 and TRBJ2-2, the complete variable domain reads DSGVTQTPKHLITATGQRVTLRCSPRSGDLSVYWYQQSLDQGLQFLIQYYNGEERAKGNILERFSAQQFPDLHSELNLSSLELGDSALYFCASSVKTDTGELFFGEGSRLTVL.

The genes are TRBV7-2 and TRBJ2-3, with D possibly TRBD1 on 6 matching bases. Per the germline V gene, CDR1 is SGHTA and CDR2 is FQGNSA. There are 16 residues in the CDR3. V shed 2 bases and J shed 5 bases, with 17 bases lying between them. In nucleotides, the CDR3 is TGTGCCAGCAGCTTAATGGCAGGGGTAGGAGTAGATACGCAGTATTTT. This translates into CASSLMAGVGVDTQYF.

This chain uses TRBV6-5 with TRBJ2-2; maybe TRBD2 (5 bases). Germline values: CDR1 MNHEY, CDR2 SVGAGI. V lost 5 bases and J lost 6, with 13 bases in between. CDR3 length: 14 residues. The chain's CDR3 is CASSKKGLPGELFF. The CDR3, as DNA: TGTGCCAGCAGTAAAAAAGGACTCCCCGGGGAGCTGTTTTTT.

This clone was seen a handful of times. The chain couples TRBV5-6 to TRBJ2-7; D gene ambiguous. CDR3 size: 14 residues. V lost 3 bases to trimming and J lost 0 bases, with 10 bases between them. From germline, CDR1 is SGHDT and CDR2 YYEEEE. CDR3 coding DNA: TGTGCCAGCAGCTGGAGAGAAATCTCCTACGAGCAGTACTTC. Protein: CASSWREISYEQYF.